This T cell receptor (beta chain) was captured by sequencing in a study of lymphopenia after photon versus proton radiotherapy. Findings and caveats of the study: Under photons, naive T cells and diversity fell while effector/memory populations rose. In patients who died, overall survival fell as post-nadir TCR diversity dropped more. Oligoclonal CD8+ Temra expansion after nadir drove photon patients' diversity drop.

A note on this clone: Its target is unknown.

Germline loops: CDR1 SGHNT, CDR2 YENEEA. J lost 10 bases, V lost 3 bases, and 6 bases had no gene match. The CDR3 consists of 13 residues. TCRdb keeps only in-frame clones here, not all; method: immunoSEQ multiplex PCR. The repertoire holds about 26,000 clones, with more than 70% as singletons. The TCR sequence derives from a man aged 30-40 years with gastric cancer. This specimen was peripheral blood, taken from a patient treated with photon-based radiotherapy. The rearrangement uses TRBV11-3 and TRBJ2-4; 7 bases are a match to TRBD2. Written as DNA, the CDR3 is TGTGCCAGCAGCTTTGCGGGAGTTTGGATTCAGTACTTC. Amino acid sequence: CASSFAGVWIQYF.